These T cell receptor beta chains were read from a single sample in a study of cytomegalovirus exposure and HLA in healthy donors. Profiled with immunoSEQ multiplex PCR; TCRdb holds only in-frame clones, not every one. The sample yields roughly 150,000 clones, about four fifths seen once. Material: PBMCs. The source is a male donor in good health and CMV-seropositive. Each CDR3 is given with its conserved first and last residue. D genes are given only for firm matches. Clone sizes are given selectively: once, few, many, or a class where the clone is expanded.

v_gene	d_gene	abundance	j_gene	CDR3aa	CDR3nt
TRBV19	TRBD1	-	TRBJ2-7	CASSGSTGSYEQYF	TGTGCCAGTAGTGGGTCGACAGGGTCCTACGAGCAGTACTTC
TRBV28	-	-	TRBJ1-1	CASRTENTEAFF	TGTGCCAGCAGGACAGAGAACACTGAAGCTTTCTTT
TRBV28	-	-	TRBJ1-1	CASSSLLGRTEAFF	TGTGCCAGCAGTTCCCTTCTGGGGAGGACTGAAGCTTTCTTT
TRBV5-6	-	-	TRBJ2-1	CASSFGGAMDNEQFF	TGTGCCAGCAGCTTTGGCGGGGCGATGGACAATGAGCAGTTCTTC
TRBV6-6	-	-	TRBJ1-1	CASTGREAFF	TGTGCCAGCACAGGAAGAGAAGCTTTCTTT
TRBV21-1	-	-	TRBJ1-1	CASTTDSLGF	TGTGCCAGCACCACCGACAGTCTGGGGTTT
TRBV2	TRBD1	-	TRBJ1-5	CASRGTGDNQPQHF	TGTGCCAGCAGGGGGACAGGGGATAATCAGCCCCAGCATTTT
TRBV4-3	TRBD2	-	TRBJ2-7	CASSLSGTSGGDEQYF	TGCGCCAGCAGCCTTAGCGGGACTAGCGGGGGGGACGAGCAGTACTTC
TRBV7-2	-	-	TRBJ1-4	CASSLGRGNEKLFF	TGTGCCAGCAGCTTAGGACGGGGGAATGAAAAACTGTTTTTT
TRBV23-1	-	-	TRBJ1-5	CASTIFGGMGAQHF	TGCGCCAGCACCATTTTCGGGGGTATGGGGGCCCAGCATTTT
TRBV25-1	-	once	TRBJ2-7	CASSGLRGGTYEQYF	TGTGCCAGCAGTGGCCTGAGGGGGGGGACCTACGAGCAGTACTTC
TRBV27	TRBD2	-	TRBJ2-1	CASTWEGLGYNEQFF	TGTGCCAGCACCTGGGAGGGCCTTGGTTACAATGAGCAGTTCTTC
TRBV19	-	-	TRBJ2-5	CASRYRSQGETQYF	TGTGCCAGTAGATACCGGTCCCAGGGAGAGACCCAGTACTTC
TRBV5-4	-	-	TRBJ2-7	CASSSAGAPYEQYF	TGTGCCAGCAGCTCAGCAGGGGCCCCTTACGAGCAGTACTTC
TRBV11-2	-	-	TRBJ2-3	CASSLNSGTDTQYF	TGTGCCAGCAGCTTAAACTCGGGCACAGATACGCAGTATTTT
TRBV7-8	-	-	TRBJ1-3	CASSLGAWTAGNTIYF	TGTGCCAGCAGCCTAGGAGCTTGGACAGCTGGAAACACCATATATTTT
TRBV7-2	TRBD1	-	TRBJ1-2	CASSLEQGTGYTF	TGTGCCAGCAGCTTAGAACAGGGGACCGGCTACACCTTC
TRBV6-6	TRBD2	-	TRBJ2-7	CASSQTSPIPYEQYF	TGTGCCAGCAGCCAGACTAGCCCCATTCCCTACGAGCAGTACTTC
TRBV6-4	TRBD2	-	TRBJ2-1	CASSEGEAGDTDEQFF	TGTGCCAGCAGTGAAGGTGAGGCGGGAGATACGGATGAGCAGTTCTTC
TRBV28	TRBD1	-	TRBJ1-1	CASSSPNLWDRREAFF	TGTGCCAGCAGTTCTCCTAACTTATGGGACAGGCGTGAAGCTTTCTTT
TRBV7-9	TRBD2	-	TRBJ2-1	CASSFALASGSSYNEQFF	TGTGCCAGCAGCTTTGCCCTGGCTAGCGGGAGTTCCTACAATGAGCAGTTCTTC
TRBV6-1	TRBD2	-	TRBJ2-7	CASRATSGVNEQYF	TGTGCCAGCAGAGCCACTAGCGGGGTGAACGAGCAGTACTTC
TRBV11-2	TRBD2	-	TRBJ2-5	CASSPEGFRLAGGSETQYF	TGTGCCAGCAGCCCAGAGGGATTCCGGTTAGCGGGGGGTAGTGAGACCCAGTACTTC
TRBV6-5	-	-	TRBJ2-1	CASGLWGDEQFF	TGTGCCAGCGGGCTCTGGGGCGACGAGCAGTTCTTC
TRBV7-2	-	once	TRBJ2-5	CASSLGQGFGETQYF	TGTGCCAGCAGCTTAGGCCAGGGTTTCGGAGAGACCCAGTACTTC
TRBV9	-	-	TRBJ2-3	CASSPPGSGVDTQYF	TGTGCCAGCAGCCCACCGGGGTCGGGGGTCGATACGCAGTATTTT
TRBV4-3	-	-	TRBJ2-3	CASSKILAPGDTQYF	TGCGCCAGCAGCAAAATACTAGCTCCCGGAGATACGCAGTATTTT
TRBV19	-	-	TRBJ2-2	CASSWQDPTGELFF	TGTGCCAGTTCCTGGCAGGATCCCACCGGGGAGCTGTTTTTT
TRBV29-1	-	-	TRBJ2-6	CSVSGNSGANGLTF	TGCAGCGTTTCCGGAAACTCTGGGGCCAACGGCCTGACTTTC
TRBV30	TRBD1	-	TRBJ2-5	CAGNRGQVETQYF	TGTGCCGGGAACAGGGGGCAGGTTGAGACCCAGTACTTC
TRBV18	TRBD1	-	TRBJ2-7	CASSSGTDYEQYF	TGTGCCAGCTCGTCCGGGACAGACTACGAGCAGTACTTC
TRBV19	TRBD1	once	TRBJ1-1	CASSTGGDTEAFF	TGTGCCAGTAGTACAGGGGGAGATACTGAAGCTTTCTTT
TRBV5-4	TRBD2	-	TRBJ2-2	CASSYGLAGNTGELFF	TGTGCCAGCAGCTACGGACTAGCGGGGAACACCGGGGAGCTGTTTTTT